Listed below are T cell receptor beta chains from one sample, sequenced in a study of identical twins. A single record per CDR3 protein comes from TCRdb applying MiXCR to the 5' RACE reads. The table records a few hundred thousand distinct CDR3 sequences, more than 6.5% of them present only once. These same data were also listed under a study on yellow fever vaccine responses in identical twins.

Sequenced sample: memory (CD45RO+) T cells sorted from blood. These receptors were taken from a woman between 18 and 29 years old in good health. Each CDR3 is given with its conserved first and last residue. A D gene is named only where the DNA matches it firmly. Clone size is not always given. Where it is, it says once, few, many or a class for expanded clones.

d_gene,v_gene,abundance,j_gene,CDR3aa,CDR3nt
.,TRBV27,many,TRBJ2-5,CASPCRRETQYF,TGTGCCAGTCCCTGCCGTCGGGAGACCCAGTACTTC
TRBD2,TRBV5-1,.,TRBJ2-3,CASSFVTSGFTDTQYF,TGCGCCAGCAGCTTCGTCACTAGCGGTTTCACAGATACGCAGTATTTT
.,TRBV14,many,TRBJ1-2,CASSQDRIGSGGYTF,TGTGCCAGCAGCCAAGATAGGATAGGGAGTGGCGGCTACACCTTC
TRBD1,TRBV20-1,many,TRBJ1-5,CSATDRGSGQPQHF,TGCAGTGCTACCGACAGGGGCTCAGGTCAGCCCCAGCATTTT
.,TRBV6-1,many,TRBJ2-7,CASSKSGVSYEQYF,TGTGCCAGCAGTAAGTCGGGAGTGTCCTACGAGCAGTACTTC
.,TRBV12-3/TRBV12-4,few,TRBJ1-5,CASTTRNPSNQPQHF,TGTGCCAGCACCACCAGGAACCCTAGCAATCAGCCCCAGCATTTT
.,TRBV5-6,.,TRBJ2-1,CASSTVGYNEQFF,TGTGCCAGCAGTACGGTGGGGTACAATGAGCAGTTCTTC
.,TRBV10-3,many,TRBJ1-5,CAISDNQGTQHF,TGTGCCATCAGCGATAACCAGGGGACCCAGCATTTT
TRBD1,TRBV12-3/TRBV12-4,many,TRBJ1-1,CASSPGTAWMGNTEAFF,TGTGCCAGCAGCCCCGGGACAGCTTGGATGGGGAACACTGAAGCTTTCTTT
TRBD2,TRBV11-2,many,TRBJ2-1,CASSLASGGNEQFF,TGTGCCAGCAGCTTAGCTAGCGGGGGGAATGAGCAGTTCTTC
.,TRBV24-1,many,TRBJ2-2,CATSEGQWDGTGELFF,TGTGCCACCAGTGAAGGACAGTGGGATGGCACCGGGGAGCTGTTTTTT
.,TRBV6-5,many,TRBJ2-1,CASSYDGWRGNEQFF,TGTGCCAGCAGTTACGATGGGTGGCGGGGCAATGAGCAGTTCTTC
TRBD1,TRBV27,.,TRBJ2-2,CASSLSGQGYTGELFF,TGTGCCAGCAGTCTCTCGGGACAGGGTTACACCGGGGAGCTGTTTTTT
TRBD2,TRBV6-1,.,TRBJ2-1,CASTASGINEQFF,TGTGCCAGCACGGCTAGCGGGATCAATGAGCAGTTCTTC
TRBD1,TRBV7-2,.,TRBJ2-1,CASSSGTGGAGAYNEQFF,TGTGCCAGCAGCTCGGGGACAGGGGGCGCGGGGGCCTACAATGAGCAGTTCTTC
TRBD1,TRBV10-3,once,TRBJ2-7,CAISPDRGGYEQYF,TGTGCCATCAGTCCGGACAGGGGCGGGTACGAGCAGTACTTC
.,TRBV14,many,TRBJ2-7,CASSHAGQPYEQYF,TGTGCCAGCAGCCACGCGGGACAGCCCTACGAGCAGTACTTC
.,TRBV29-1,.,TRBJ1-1,CSVNTEAFF,TGCAGCGTCAACACTGAAGCTTTCTTT
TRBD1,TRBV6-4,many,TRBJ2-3,CASSDSKGATDTQYF,TGTGCCAGCAGTGACTCGAAGGGGGCCACAGATACGCAGTATTTT
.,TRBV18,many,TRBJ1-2,CASSPPSGYGYTF,TGTGCCAGCTCACCACCGAGCGGGTATGGCTACACCTTC
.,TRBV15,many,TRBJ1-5,CATSRDPNQPQHF,TGTGCCACCAGCAGAGACCCTAATCAGCCCCAGCATTTT
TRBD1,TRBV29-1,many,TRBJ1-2,CSVEVGQYYGYTF,TGCAGCGTTGAAGTGGGACAGTACTATGGCTACACCTTC
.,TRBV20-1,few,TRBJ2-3,CSARYGGTDTQYF,TGCAGTGCTAGATATGGCGGCACAGATACGCAGTATTTT
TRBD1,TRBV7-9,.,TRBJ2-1,CASSTGTGGSYNEQFF,TGTGCCAGCAGCACCGGGACAGGGGGCTCCTACAATGAGCAGTTCTTC
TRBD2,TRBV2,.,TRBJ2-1,CASRMTSGRFKSSYNEQFF,TGTGCCAGCAGGATGACTAGCGGGAGGTTTAAGTCCTCCTACAATGAGCAGTTCTTC
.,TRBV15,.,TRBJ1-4,CATSRDDPSTNEKLFF,TGTGCCACCAGCAGAGATGACCCCTCAACTAATGAAAAACTGTTTTTT
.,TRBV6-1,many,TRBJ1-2,CASKNTPFTGPSYGYTF,TGTGCCAGCAAAAATACCCCTTTCACAGGACCATCCTATGGCTACACCTTC
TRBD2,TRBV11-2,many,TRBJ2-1,CASSKHATSGGPSSYNEQFF,TGTGCCAGCAGCAAACACGCCACTAGCGGGGGGCCGAGCTCCTACAATGAGCAGTTCTTC
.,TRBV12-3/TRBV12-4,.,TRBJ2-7,CASSQNLYEQYF,TGTGCCAGCAGCCAAAACCTCTACGAGCAGTACTTC
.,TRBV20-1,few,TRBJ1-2,CSANFGGVYGYTF,TGCAGTGCTAATTTCGGGGGTGTCTATGGCTACACCTTC
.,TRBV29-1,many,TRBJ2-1,CSVDPRPSSYNEQFF,TGCAGCGTTGACCCGAGGCCCAGCTCCTACAATGAGCAGTTCTTC
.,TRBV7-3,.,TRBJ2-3,CASSSRRTDTQYF,TGTGCCAGCAGCTCCAGACGCACAGATACGCAGTATTTT
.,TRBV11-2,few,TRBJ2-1,CASSLGAIGVGGEQFF,TGTGCCAGCAGCTTAGGGGCTATTGGGGTTGGGGGTGAGCAGTTCTTC
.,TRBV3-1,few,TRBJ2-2,CASSRGTMNTGELFF,TGTGCCAGCAGTCGCGGGACGATGAACACCGGGGAGCTGTTTTTT
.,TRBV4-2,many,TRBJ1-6,CASSQKEEASPLHF,TGTGCCAGCAGCCAAAAAGAGGAAGCTTCACCCCTCCACTTT